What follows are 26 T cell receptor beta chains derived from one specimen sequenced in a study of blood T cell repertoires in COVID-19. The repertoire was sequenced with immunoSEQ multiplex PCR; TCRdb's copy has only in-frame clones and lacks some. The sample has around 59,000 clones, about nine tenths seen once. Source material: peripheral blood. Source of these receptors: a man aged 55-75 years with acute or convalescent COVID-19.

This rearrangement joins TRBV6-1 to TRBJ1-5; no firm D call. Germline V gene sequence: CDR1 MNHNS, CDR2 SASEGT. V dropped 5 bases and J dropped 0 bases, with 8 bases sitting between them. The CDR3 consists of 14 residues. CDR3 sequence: CASSTTSSNQPQHF. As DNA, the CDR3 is TGTGCCAGCAGTACGACAAGTAGCAATCAGCCCCAGCATTTT.

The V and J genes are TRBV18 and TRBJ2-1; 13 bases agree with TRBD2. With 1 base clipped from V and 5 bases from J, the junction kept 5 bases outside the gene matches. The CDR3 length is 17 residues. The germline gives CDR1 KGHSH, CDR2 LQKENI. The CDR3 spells CASSPLLAGGPDNEQFF. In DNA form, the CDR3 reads TGTGCCAGCTCACCACTACTAGCGGGAGGGCCAGACAATGAGCAGTTCTTC.

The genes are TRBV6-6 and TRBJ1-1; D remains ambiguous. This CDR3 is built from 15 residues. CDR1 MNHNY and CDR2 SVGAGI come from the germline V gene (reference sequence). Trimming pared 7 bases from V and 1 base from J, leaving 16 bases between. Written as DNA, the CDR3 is TGTGCCAGCATTCAAAGGAACCGAGGGAACACTGAAGCTTTCTTT. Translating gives CASIQRNRGNTEAFF.

The CDR3 sequence: CASSQNTGNYGYTF. The CDR3 coding sequence is TGTGCCAGCAGCCAAAATACAGGAAACTATGGCTACACCTTC. V is TRBV7-2 and J is TRBJ1-2, with D possibly being TRBD1 (5 bases). Germline V gene data show CDR1 as SGHTA and CDR2 as FQGNSA. CDR3 length: 14 residues. Trimming cost V 5 bases and J 2 bases, with 12 bases left between them.

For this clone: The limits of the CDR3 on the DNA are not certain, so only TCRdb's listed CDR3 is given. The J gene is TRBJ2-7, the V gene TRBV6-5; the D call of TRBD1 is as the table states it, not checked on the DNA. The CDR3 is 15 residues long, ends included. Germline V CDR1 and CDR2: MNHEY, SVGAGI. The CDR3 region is CASSTSGHRSYEQYF.

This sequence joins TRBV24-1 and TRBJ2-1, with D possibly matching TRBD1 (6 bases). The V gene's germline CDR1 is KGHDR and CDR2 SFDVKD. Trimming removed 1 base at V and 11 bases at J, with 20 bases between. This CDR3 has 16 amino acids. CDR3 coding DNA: TGTGCCACCAGTGATTTAAGGGACACCCGAGCGAATCAGCAGTTCTTC. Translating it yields CATSDLRDTRANQQFF.

This chain's CDR3 is CASSLQNQPQHF. CDR3 sequence (DNA): TGTGCCAGCAGCTTACAGAATCAGCCCCAGCATTTT. The J gene is TRBJ1-5, the V gene TRBV7-9; D not certain. The V end lost 2 bases, the J end lost 4 bases, and 3 bases lay between the germline ends. This CDR3 contains 12 residues. Germline CDR1 SEHNR, CDR2 FQNEAQ (reference sequence).

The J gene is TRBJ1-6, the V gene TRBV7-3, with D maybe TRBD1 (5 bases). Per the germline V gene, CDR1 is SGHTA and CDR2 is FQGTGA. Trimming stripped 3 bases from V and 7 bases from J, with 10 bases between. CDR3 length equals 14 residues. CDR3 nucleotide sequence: TGTGCCAGCAGCTTGCAAAACAGGAATTCACCCCTCCACTTT. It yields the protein CASSLQNRNSPLHF.

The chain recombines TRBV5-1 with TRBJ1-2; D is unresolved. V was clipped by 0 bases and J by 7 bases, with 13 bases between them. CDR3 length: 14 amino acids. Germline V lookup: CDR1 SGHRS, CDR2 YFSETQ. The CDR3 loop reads CASSLGSGSFGYTF. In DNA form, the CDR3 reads TGCGCCAGCAGCTTGGGATCCGGTAGCTTTGGCTACACCTTC.

The CDR3 sequence: CASSYTGQGRYEQYF. CDR3 nucleotide sequence: TGTGCCAGCAGCTATACGGGACAGGGCAGGTACGAGCAGTACTTC. The rearrangement joins TRBV6-5 to TRBJ2-7, with TRBD1 matching 9 bases. The CDR3 is made up of 15 amino acids. Trimming removed 6 bases from V and 4 bases from J; junction bases left unmatched: 10. Germline V gives CDR1 MNHEY, CDR2 SVGAGI.

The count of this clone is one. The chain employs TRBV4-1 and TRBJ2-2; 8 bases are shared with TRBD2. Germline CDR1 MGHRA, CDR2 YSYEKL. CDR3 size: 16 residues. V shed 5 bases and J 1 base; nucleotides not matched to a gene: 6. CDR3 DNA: TGCGCCAGCAGCGTTAGCGGGAATCTGAACACCGGGGAGCTGTTTTTT. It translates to CASSVSGNLNTGELFF.

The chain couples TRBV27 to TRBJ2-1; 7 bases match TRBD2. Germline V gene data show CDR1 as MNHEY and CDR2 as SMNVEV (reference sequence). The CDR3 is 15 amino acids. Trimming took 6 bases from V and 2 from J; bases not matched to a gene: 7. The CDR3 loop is CASRGRDYPYNEQFF. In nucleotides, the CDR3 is TGTGCCAGCAGGGGCCGGGACTATCCCTACAATGAGCAGTTCTTC.

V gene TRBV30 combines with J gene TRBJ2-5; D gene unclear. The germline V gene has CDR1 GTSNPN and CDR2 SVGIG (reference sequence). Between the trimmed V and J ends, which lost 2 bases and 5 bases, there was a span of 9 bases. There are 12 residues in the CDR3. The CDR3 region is CAWSHSRETQYF. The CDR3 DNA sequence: TGTGCCTGGAGTCACTCTAGGGAGACCCAGTACTTC. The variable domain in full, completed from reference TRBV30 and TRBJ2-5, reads SQTIHQWPATLVQPVGSPLSLECTVEGTSNPNLYWYRQAAGRGLQLLFYSVGIGQISSEVPQNLSASRPQDRQFILSSKKLLLSDSGFYLCAWSHSRETQYFGPGTRLLVL.

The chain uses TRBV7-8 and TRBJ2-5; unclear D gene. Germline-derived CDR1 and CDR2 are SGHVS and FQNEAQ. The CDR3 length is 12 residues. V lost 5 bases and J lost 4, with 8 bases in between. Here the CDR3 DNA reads TGTGCCAGCAGCCCGGCTAGAGAGACCCAGTACTTC. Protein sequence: CASSPARETQYF.

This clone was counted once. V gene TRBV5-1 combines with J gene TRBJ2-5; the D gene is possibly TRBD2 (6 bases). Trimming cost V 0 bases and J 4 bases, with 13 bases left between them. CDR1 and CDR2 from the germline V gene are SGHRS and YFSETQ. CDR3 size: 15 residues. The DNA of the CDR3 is TGCGCCAGCAGCTTGGAAGGAGGGATCAGAGAGACCCAGTACTTC. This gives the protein CASSLEGGIRETQYF.

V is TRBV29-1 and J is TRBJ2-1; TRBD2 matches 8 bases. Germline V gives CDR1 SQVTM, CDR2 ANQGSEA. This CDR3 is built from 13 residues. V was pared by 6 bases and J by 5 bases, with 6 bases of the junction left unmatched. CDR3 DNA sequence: TGCAGCGTGGGGGGTAGCGGGGACAATGAGCAGTTCTTC. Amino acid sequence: CSVGGSGDNEQFF.

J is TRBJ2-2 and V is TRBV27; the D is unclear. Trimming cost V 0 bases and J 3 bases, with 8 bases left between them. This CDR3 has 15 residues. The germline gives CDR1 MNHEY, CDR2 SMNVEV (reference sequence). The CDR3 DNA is TGTGCCAGCAGTTTATCAGCACCTTACACCGGGGAGCTGTTTTTT. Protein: CASSLSAPYTGELFF.

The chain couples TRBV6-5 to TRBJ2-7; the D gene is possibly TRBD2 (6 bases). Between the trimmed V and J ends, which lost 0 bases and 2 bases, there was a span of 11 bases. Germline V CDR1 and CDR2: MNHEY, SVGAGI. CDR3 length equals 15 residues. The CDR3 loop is CASSYSISGAYEQYF. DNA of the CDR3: TGTGCCAGCAGTTACTCGATTAGCGGAGCCTACGAGCAGTACTTC.

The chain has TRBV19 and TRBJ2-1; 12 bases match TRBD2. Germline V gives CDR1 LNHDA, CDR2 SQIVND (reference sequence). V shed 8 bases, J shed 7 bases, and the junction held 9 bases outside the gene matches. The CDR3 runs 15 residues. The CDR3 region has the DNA TGTGCCAGTGGCCCCTACCTAGCGGGAGGGAATGAGCAGTTCTTC. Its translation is CASGPYLAGGNEQFF.

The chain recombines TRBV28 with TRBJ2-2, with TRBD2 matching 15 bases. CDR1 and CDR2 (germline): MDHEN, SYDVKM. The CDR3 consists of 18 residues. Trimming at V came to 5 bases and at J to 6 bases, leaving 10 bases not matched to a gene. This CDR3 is CASSTIFGLAGGPGELFF. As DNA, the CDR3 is TGTGCCAGCAGTACCATCTTCGGACTAGCGGGAGGGCCCGGGGAGCTGTTTTTT.

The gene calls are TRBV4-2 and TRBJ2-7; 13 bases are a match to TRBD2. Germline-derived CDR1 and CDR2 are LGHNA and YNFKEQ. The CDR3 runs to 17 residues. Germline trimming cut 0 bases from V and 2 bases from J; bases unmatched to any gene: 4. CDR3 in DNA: TGTGCCAGCAGCCAAGAGATGGGACTAGCGGGGACCTACGAGCAGTACTTC. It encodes CASSQEMGLAGTYEQYF.

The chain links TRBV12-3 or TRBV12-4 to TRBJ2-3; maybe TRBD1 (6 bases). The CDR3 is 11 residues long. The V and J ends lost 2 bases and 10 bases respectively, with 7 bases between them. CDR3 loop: CASSLSGAQYF. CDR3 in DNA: TGTGCCAGCAGTTTATCAGGGGCGCAGTATTTT.

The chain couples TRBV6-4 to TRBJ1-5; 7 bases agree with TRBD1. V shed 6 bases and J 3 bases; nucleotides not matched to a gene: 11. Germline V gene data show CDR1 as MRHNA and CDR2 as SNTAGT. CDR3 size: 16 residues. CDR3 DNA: TGTGCCAGCAGAGGGACAGTACGTCACCACAATCAGCCCCAGCATTTT. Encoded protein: CASRGTVRHHNQPQHF.

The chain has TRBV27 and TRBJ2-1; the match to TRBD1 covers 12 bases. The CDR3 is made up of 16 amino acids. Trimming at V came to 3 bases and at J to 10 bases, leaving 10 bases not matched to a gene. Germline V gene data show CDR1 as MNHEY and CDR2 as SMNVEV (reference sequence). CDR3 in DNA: TGTGCCAGCAGTTTGGCGGGGACAGGGGGCCAGGAAGAGCAGTTCTTC. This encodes CASSLAGTGGQEEQFF.

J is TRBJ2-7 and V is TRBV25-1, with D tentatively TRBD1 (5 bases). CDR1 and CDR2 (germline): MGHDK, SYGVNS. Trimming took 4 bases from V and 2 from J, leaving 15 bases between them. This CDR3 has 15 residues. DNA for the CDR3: TGTGCCAGCAGTGGGAAGGGGCAGTCTACCTACGAGCAGTACTTC. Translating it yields CASSGKGQSTYEQYF.

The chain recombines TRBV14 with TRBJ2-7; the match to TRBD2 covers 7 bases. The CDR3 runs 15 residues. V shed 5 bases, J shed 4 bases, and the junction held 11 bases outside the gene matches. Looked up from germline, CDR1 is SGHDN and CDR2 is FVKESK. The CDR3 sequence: CASSLAPSGPYEQYF. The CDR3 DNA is TGTGCCAGCAGCTTGGCACCTAGCGGACCGTACGAGCAGTACTTC.